This T cell receptor beta chain was sequenced during a study of human T cells and chemical hapten exposure. Study context: Variation in per-sample TCR yields came mainly from small pooled library volume differences.

Germline CDR1 and CDR2: MNHEY and SVGAGI. The CDR3 covers 15 residues. The trim removed 7 bases at V and 7 bases at J, leaving 9 bases unmatched. Study results and caveats: In comparison with controls, expanded TCRs gave rise to a significantly larger number of large CDR3 similarity clusters.

Specified time point: patch test 2, 6 weeks after DPC sensitization. Treatment described: therapeutic diphenylcyclopropenone sensitization with weekly scalp DPC. Unseparated into fractions, whole blood served as the source from which total RNA was extracted. Unique molecular identifiers were attached to individual cDNA molecules during library preparation. TCRdb re-called the RACE reads through MiXCR, storing one row per CDR3 protein. The sample has some 350,000 distinct CDR3 sequences; about 6.3% are singletons. Details on this clonotype: Its cognate antigen is unknown.

The sequence was collected from a woman in her late teens or twenties with alopecia areata. Some clones in this sample may be carry-over from other donors' samples. The sequenced sample was whole blood, obtained in connection with sensitization to the hapten diphenylcyclopropenone (DPC). This chain connects TRBV6-5 to TRBJ2-1, with 11 positions matching TRBD2. CDR3 residues: CASTARRTSGNEQFF. DNA for the CDR3: TGTGCCAGCACCGCCCGCCGGACTAGCGGGAATGAGCAGTTCTTC.